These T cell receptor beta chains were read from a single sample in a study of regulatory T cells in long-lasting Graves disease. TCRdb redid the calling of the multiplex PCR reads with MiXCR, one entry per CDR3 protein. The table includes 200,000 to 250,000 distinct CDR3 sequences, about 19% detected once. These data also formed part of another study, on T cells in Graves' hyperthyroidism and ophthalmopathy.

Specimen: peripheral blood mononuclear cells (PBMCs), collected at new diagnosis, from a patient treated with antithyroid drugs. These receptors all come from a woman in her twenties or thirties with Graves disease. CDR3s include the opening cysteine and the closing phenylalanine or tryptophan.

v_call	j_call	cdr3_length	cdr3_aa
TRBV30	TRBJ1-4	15	CAWSVLQVEGEKLFF
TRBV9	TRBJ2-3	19	CASSVAPQLTGGELDTQYF
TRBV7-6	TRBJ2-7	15	CASSPPGTFAYEQYF
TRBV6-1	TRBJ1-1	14	CASSSTTGNTEAFF
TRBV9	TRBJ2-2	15	CASSVENSYTGELFF
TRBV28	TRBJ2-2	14	CASNEAGDPGELFF
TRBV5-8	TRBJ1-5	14	CASSLQWGNQPQHF
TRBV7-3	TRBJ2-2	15	CASSLSSMATGELFF
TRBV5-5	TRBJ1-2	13	CASSSGGAYGYTF
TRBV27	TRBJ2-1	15	CASRLGAFTYNEQFF
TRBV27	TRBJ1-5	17	CASSLFFSGTGDQPQHF
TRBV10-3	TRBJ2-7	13	CAAGAGPHYEQYF
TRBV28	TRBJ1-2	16	CASISPMEMGRTGYTF
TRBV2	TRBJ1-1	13	CASRDRVATEAFF
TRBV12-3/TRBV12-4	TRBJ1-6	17	CASRPQRSSGGSSPLHF
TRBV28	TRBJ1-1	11	CASSTTGSAFF